Reported below is one T cell receptor (beta chain). These data belong to a study of shared clonotypes between healthy human individuals. The donors were adults (healthy and HIV-negative) with no recent acute infections or vaccinations. Every one of the donors was a Caucasian adult that lived in Nashville, Tennessee. The CDR3 loop spans 15 amino acids. Germline-derived CDR1 and CDR2 are SGHTA and FQGTGA. V lost 5 bases and J lost 3, with 15 bases in between. Deep-level assay runs were performed. Genomic DNA belonging to each subset was distributed in equal measure over several immunoSEQ plates. Libraries were prepared by immunoSEQ multiplex PCR; TCRdb keeps only in-frame clonotypes and omits some of them. The top ten hold more than 10% of the sample, which has about 490,000 clones, almost 80% seen once.

The clonotype comes from a woman aged 40 to 50 in good health. Some clones in this sample may be carry-over from other donors' samples. Specimen: PBMCs. This rearrangement joins TRBV7-3 to TRBJ2-3; no clear D. The CDR3 reads CASSIGPTSTDTQYF. The CDR3 coding sequence is TGTGCCAGCAGCATAGGGCCGACTTCTACAGATACGCAGTATTTT. Filled out from reference TRBV7-3 and TRBJ2-3, the complete variable domain reads GAGVSQTPSNKVTEKGKYVELRCDPISGHTALYWYRQSLGQGPEFLIYFQGTGAADDSGLPNDRFFAVRPEGSVSTLKIQRTERGDSAVYLCASSIGPTSTDTQYFGPGTRLTVL.